Listed here are 13 T cell receptor beta chains from one sample, sequenced in a study of PD-L1 blockade in urothelial cancer. Time point: peripheral blood 6 weeks after treatment start. Sequencing was performed with immunoSEQ multiplex PCR; in TCRdb, only in-frame clones are kept and a portion is missing. The data show approximately 40,000 clones, with less than 90% seen just once and about a quarter held by the top ten. Sequences were derived from PBMCs, sampled around atezolizumab (anti-PD-L1) treatment. These receptors were obtained from a man in his sixties with urothelial cancer.

V is TRBV29-1 and J is TRBJ1-1; 8 positions match TRBD1. Trimming took 3 bases from V and 0 from J; bases not matched to a gene: 6. Per germline, CDR1 SQVTM and CDR2 ANQGSEA. CDR3 size: 15 residues. CDR3 nucleotide sequence: TGCAGCGTTGAGACAGGGGTGGGCATGAACACTGAAGCTTTCTTT. Residues: CSVETGVGMNTEAFF.

The J gene is TRBJ1-5, the V gene TRBV18; weak D call: TRBD1 (6 bases). Germline V gene lookup returns CDR1 KGHSH and CDR2 LQKENI. The CDR3 has 15 residues. V was trimmed by 0 bases and J by 7 bases, leaving 13 bases between them. The CDR3 loop reads CASSPPGQGQQPQHF. The DNA for the CDR3 is TGTGCCAGCTCACCACCGGGGCAGGGGCAACAGCCCCAGCATTTT. Full variable domain (remainder filled in from reference TRBV18 and TRBJ1-5): NAGVMQNPRHLVRRRGQEARLRCSPMKGHSHVYWYRQLPEEGLKFMVYLQKENIIDESGMPKERFSAEFPKEGPSILRIQQVVRGDSAAYFCASSPPGQGQQPQHFGDGTRLSIL.

The rearrangement links TRBV5-8 to TRBJ1-5; 8 nucleotides line up with TRBD1. The germline CDR1 and CDR2 sequences are SGHTS and YDEGEE. The junction had 10 bases not matched to a gene; V was cut back by 5 bases and J by 9 bases. CDR3 length: 14 amino acids. DNA for the CDR3: TGTGCCAGCAGTTCCGGGACAGGTTCGGGGCCCCAGCATTTT. This encodes CASSSGTGSGPQHF.

This chain joins TRBV9 and TRBJ2-1, with 10 bases that match TRBD2. The J segment lost 7 bases and the V segment lost 3 bases, leaving 7 bases of the junction unmatched. Germline V gene data show CDR1 as SGDLS and CDR2 as YYNGEE. CDR3 length equals 15 residues. The CDR3 is CASSASGLASNEQFF. The CDR3 region has the DNA TGTGCCAGCAGCGCCTCGGGACTAGCGAGTAATGAGCAGTTCTTC.

The CDR3 sequence: CASSPIKGETQYF. The CDR3, as DNA: TGCGCCAGCAGCCCCATAAAGGGGGAGACCCAGTACTTC. This rearrangement joins TRBV4-1 to TRBJ2-5, with D tentatively TRBD1 (5 bases). With 4 bases removed from V and 5 bases from J, the gap between germline ends came to 11 bases. CDR1 is MGHRA, CDR2 YSYEKL, per germline. The CDR3 consists of 13 residues.

The J gene is TRBJ2-6, the V gene TRBV28, with TRBD1 matching over 8 bases. Germline loops: CDR1 MDHEN, CDR2 SYDVKM. Trimming removed 5 bases from V and 2 bases from J; junction bases left unmatched: 5. The CDR3 is made up of 16 amino acids. The CDR3 nucleotides are TGTGCCAGCAGTCAGGGGGCTTTTACTGGGGCCAACGTCCTGACTTTC. Amino acid sequence: CASSQGAFTGANVLTF.

V gene TRBV30 combines with J gene TRBJ2-3; weak D call: TRBD2 (5 bases). V was pared by 3 bases and J by 0 bases, with 13 bases between. The CDR3 loop spans 15 amino acids. Germline assignment: CDR1 GTSNPN and CDR2 SVGIG (reference sequence). The CDR3, as DNA: TGTGCCTGGAGCCGGGGAGCGGCTAGCACAGATACGCAGTATTTT. This codes for CAWSRGAASTDTQYF.

The genes are TRBV28 and TRBJ2-6, with a tentative D call TRBD2 (6 bases). Germline lookup yields CDR1 MDHEN and CDR2 SYDVKM. V dropped 8 bases and J dropped 3 bases, with 17 bases sitting between them. This CDR3 comprises 16 residues. CDR3 protein: CASAVRGGGGANVLTF. The CDR3 DNA reads as TGTGCCAGCGCAGTACGGGGAGGAGGTGGGGCCAACGTCCTGACTTTC.

The CDR3 DNA is TGTGCCAGCAGCCAAGACCGGGGACAGGGGTCCTACGAGCAGTACTTC. It encodes CASSQDRGQGSYEQYF. The V and J genes are TRBV4-2 and TRBJ2-7, with 10 bases fitting TRBD1. Trimming removed 0 bases from V and 1 base from J; junction bases left unmatched: 3. CDR3 length: 16 residues. The germline V gene encodes CDR1 LGHNA and CDR2 YNFKEQ.

The rearrangement joins TRBV4-1 to TRBJ1-1; D may be TRBD1 (5 bases). The V gene's germline CDR1 is MGHRA and CDR2 YSYEKL. V lost 4 bases and J lost 0, with 18 bases in between. This CDR3 comprises 17 residues. The CDR3 DNA reads TGCGCCAGCAGCCCTCGAGGAGGGGCTACGGTGAACACTGAAGCTTTCTTT. The encoded protein is CASSPRGGATVNTEAFF.

The rearrangement joins TRBV10-3 to TRBJ2-1, with TRBD2 matching over 13 bases. The J segment lost 6 bases and the V segment lost 6 bases, leaving 5 bases of the junction unmatched. This CDR3 is 15 amino acids long. Germline values: CDR1 ENHRY, CDR2 SYGVKD. The CDR3, as DNA: TGTGCCATCAGACTGGGACTAGCGGGGCTCAATGAGCAGTTCTTC. This encodes CAIRLGLAGLNEQFF.

DNA of the CDR3: TGTGCCAGCAGTGAAGGGGGGGTAGCGGGAGCTACGCAGTATTTT. This translates into CASSEGGVAGATQYF. The gene calls are TRBV6-1 and TRBJ2-3; the match to TRBD2 covers 9 bases. The CDR3 is 15 residues long. Germline assignment: CDR1 MNHNS and CDR2 SASEGT. The V segment lost 1 base and the J segment 8 bases; nucleotides outside the gene matches: 7.

J is TRBJ2-7 and V is TRBV5-1, with TRBD1 identical over 9 bases. Germline V gene lookup returns CDR1 SGHRS and CDR2 YFSETQ. V shed 4 bases and J 5 bases; nucleotides not matched to a gene: 10. The CDR3 runs 15 residues. The CDR3 DNA reads as TGCGCCAGCAGCACCACCGGGACAGGGTCTGACGAGCAGTACTTC. Its protein product is CASSTTGTGSDEQYF.